This T cell receptor beta chain was sequenced in a study of cytomegalovirus exposure and HLA in healthy donors. Study-level points and caveats: It was approximately 150 TCR beta chains that were listed as cytomegalovirus-associated. According to reports, the classifier identified cytomegalovirus status with high specificity and sensitivity. Some public TCRs appeared in many individuals, while most sequences were rare.

This clone was detected only once. Its antigen is not known. The CDR3 consists of 17 residues. Germline values: CDR1 MDHEN, CDR2 SYDVKM. V lost 2 bases to trimming and J lost 4 bases; unmatched junction nucleotides: 12. Sequencing was performed with immunoSEQ multiplex PCR; in TCRdb, only in-frame clones are kept and a portion is missing. The sample has roughly 260,000 clones, 80% to 90% seen once. Sequences were obtained from PBMCs. The chain carries TRBV28 and TRBJ2-7; TRBD2 aligns across 9 bases. The clonotype comes from a man between 18 and 35 years old in good health and CMV-seronegative. For the CDR3, the DNA is TGTGCCAGCAGTTTACTGGGGGCAGGTAGCGGGAGATACGAGCAGTACTTC. Encoded protein: CASSLLGAGSGRYEQYF.